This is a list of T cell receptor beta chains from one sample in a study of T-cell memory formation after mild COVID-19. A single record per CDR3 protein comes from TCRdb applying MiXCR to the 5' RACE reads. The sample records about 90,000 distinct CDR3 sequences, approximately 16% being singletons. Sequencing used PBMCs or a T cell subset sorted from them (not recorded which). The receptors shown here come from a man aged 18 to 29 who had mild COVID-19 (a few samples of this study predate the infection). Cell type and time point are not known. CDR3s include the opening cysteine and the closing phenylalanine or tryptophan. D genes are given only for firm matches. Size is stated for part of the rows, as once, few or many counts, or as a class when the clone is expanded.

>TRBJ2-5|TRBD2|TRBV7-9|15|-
CASSQSGGNQETQYF
TGTGCCAGCAGCCAAAGCGGGGGGAACCAAGAGACCCAGTACTTC
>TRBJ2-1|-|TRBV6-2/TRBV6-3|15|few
CASSQVGASYNEQFF
TGTGCCAGCAGTCAAGTCGGGGCTTCCTACAATGAGCAGTTCTTC
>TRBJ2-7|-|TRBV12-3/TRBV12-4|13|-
CASSLGPGSEQYF
TGTGCCAGCAGTTTGGGTCCGGGGAGCGAGCAGTACTTC
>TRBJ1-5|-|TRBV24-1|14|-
CATSDFGRDQPQHF
TGTGCCACCAGTGATTTCGGGCGCGATCAGCCCCAGCATTTT
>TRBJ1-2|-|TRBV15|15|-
CATSSAPGANYGYTF
TGTGCCACCAGCAGCGCCCCAGGAGCTAACTATGGCTACACCTTC
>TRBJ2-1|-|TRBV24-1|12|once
CATSDLTSEQFF
TGTGCCACCAGTGATTTGACATCTGAGCAGTTCTTC
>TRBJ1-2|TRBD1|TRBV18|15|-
CASSPMTGANYGYTF
TGTGCCAGCTCACCGATGACAGGGGCGAACTATGGCTACACCTTC
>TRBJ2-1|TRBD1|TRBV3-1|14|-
CASSLTGGYNEQFF
TGTGCCAGCAGCCTGACAGGGGGCTACAATGAGCAGTTCTTC
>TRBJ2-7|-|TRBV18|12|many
CASSGQAYEQYF
TGTGCCAGCTCAGGGCAGGCCTACGAGCAGTACTTC
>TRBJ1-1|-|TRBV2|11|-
CASKGNTEAFF
TGTGCCAGCAAGGGTAACACTGAAGCTTTCTTT
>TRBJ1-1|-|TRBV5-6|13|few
CASMTRGGTEAFF
TGTGCCAGTATGACTAGGGGCGGCACTGAAGCTTTCTTT
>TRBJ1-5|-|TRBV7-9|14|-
CASSSTASNQPQHF
TGTGCCAGCAGCTCGACAGCTAGCAATCAGCCCCAGCATTTT
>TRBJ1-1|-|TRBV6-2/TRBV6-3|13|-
CASGSRGNTEAFF
TGTGCCAGCGGATCCAGGGGGAACACTGAAGCTTTCTTT
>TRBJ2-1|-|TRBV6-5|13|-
CASSYPSGREQFF
TGTGCCAGCAGTTACCCTTCGGGTCGCGAGCAGTTCTTC
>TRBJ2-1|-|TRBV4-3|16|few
CASSQEGRVGYNEQFF
TGCGCCAGCAGCCAAGAAGGCAGGGTGGGCTACAATGAGCAGTTCTTC
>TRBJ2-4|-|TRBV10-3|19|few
CAISELRTASILAKNIQYF
TGTGCCATCAGTGAGCTTCGGACTGCCTCTATACTAGCCAAAAACATTCAGTACTTC
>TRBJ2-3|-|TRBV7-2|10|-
CASSSNTQYF
TGTGCCAGCAGCTCTAATACGCAGTATTTT
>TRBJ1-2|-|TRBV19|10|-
CATKGHGYTF
TGTGCCACGAAAGGTCATGGCTACACCTTC
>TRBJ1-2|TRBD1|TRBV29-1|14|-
CSVEPRGANYGYTF
TGCAGCGTTGAGCCCAGGGGGGCTAACTATGGCTACACCTTC
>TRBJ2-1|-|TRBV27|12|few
CASSPRGDEQFF
TGTGCCAGCAGTCCTAGAGGCGATGAGCAGTTCTTC
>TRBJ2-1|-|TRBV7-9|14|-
CASSTALGIHEQFF
TGTGCCAGCAGCACAGCACTCGGGATCCATGAGCAGTTCTTC